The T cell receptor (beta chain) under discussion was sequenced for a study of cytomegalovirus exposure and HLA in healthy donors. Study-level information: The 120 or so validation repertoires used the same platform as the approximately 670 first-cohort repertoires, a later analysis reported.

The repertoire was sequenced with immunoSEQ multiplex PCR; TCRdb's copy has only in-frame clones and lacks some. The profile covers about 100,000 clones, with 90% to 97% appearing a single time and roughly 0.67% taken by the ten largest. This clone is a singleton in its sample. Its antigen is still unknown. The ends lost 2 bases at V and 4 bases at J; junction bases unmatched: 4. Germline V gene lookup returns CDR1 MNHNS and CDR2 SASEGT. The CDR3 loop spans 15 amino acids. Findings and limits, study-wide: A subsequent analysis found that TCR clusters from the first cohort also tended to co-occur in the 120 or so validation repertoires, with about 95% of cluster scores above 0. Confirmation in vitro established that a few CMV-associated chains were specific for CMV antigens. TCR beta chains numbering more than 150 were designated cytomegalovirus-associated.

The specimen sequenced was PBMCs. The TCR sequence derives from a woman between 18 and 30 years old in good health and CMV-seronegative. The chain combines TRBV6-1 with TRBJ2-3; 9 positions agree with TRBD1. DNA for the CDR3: TGTGCCAGCAGTGAAATGACAGGGGGGTCAGATACGCAGTATTTT. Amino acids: CASSEMTGGSDTQYF.